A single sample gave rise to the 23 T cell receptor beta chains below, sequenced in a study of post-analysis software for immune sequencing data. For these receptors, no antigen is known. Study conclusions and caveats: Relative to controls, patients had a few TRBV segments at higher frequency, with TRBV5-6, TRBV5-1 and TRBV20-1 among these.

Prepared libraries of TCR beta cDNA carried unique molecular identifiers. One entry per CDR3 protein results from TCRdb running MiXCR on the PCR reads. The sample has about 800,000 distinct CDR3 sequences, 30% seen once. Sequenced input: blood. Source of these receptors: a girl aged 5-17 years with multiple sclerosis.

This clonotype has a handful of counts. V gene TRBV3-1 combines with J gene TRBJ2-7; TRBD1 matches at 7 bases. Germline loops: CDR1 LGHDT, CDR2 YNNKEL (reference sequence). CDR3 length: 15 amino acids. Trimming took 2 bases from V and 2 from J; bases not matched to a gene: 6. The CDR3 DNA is TGTGCCAGCAGCCAAAGTCACAGGGGAACCTACGAGCAGTACTTC. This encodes CASSQSHRGTYEQYF.

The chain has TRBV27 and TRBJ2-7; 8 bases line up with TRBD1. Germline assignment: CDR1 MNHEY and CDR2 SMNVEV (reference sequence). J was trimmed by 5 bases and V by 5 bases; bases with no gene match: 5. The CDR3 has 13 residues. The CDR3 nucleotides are TGTGCCAGCAGTGACAGGGGTTCCCACGAGCAGTACTTC. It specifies CASSDRGSHEQYF.

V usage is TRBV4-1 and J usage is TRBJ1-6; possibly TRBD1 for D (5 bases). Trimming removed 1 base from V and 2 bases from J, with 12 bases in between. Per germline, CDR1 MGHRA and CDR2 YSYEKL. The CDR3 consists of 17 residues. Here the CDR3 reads CASSQGVTVPYNSPLHF. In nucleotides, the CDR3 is TGCGCCAGCAGCCAAGGTGTGACAGTACCCTATAATTCACCCCTCCACTTT.

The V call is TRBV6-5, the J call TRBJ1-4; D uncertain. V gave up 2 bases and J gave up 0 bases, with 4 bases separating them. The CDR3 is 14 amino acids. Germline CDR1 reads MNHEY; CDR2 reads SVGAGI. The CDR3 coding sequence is TGTGCCAGCAGTTACGGCCCAACTAATGAAAAACTGTTTTTT. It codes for CASSYGPTNEKLFF.

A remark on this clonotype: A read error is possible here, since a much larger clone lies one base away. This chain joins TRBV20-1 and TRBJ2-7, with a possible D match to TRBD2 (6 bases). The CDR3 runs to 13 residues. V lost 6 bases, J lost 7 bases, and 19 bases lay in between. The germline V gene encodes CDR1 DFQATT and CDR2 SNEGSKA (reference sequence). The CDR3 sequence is CSASGAPLDEQYF. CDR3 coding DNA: TGCAGTGCGTCGGGAGCCCCTTTGGATGAGCAGTACTTC.

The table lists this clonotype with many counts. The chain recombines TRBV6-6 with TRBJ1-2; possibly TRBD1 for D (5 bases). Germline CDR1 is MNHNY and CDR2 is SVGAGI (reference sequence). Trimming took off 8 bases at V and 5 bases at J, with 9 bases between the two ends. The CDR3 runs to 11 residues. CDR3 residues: CASFGGYGYTF. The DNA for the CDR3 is TGTGCCAGCTTCGGGGGGTATGGCTACACCTTC.

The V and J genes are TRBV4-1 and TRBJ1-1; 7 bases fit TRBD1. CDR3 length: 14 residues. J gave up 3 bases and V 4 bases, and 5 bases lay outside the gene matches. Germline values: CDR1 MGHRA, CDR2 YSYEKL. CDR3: CASSRKDRDTEAFF. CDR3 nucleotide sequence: TGCGCCAGCAGCCGTAAAGACAGGGACACTGAAGCTTTCTTT.

CDR3 amino acids: CASSLGSGGYTEAFF. The CDR3 region has the DNA TGTGCCAGCAGCTTAGGGTCTGGGGGCTACACTGAAGCTTTCTTT. The chain has TRBV7-9 and TRBJ1-1; TRBD1 might be the D (6 bases). In germline, CDR1 is SEHNR, CDR2 FQNEAQ (reference sequence). The V gene lost 1 base and the J gene lost 3 bases, with 12 bases spanning the gap. CDR3 size: 15 residues.

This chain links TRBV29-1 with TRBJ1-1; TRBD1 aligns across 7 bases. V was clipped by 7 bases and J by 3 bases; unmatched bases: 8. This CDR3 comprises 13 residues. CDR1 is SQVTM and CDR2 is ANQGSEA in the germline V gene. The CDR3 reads CSALQGSDTEAFF. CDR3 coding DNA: TGCAGCGCCCTACAGGGGTCGGACACTGAAGCTTTCTTT. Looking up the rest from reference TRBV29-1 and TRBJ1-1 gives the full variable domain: SAVISQKPSRDICQRGTSLTIQCQVDSQVTMMFWYRQQPGQSLTLIATANQGSEATYESGFVIDKFPISRPNLTFSTLTVSNMSPEDSSIYLCSALQGSDTEAFFGQGTRLTVV.

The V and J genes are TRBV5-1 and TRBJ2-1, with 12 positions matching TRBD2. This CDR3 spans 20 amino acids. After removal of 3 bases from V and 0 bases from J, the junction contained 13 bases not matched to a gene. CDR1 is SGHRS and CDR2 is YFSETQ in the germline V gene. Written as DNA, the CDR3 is TGCGCCAGCAGCTGGTCCCCGGGACTAGCGGGTGCCAGCTCCTACAATGAGCAGTTCTTC. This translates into CASSWSPGLAGASSYNEQFF.

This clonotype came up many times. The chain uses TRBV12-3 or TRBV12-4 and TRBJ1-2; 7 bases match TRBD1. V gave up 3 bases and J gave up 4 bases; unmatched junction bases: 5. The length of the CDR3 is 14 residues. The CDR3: CASSFDREVYGYTF. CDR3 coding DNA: TGTGCCAGCAGTTTTGACAGGGAGGTCTATGGCTACACCTTC.

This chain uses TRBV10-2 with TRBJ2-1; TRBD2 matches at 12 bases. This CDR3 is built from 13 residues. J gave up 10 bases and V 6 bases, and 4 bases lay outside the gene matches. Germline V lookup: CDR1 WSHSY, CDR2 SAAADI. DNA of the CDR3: TGCGCCAGCAGACGACTAGCGGGAGTCGAGCAGTTCTTC. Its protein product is CASRRLAGVEQFF.

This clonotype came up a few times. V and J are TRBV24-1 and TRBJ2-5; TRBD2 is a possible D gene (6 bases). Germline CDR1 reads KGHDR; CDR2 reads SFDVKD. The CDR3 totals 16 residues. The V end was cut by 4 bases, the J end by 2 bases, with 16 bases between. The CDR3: CATSDQHRGGQETQYF. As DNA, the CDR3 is TGTGCCACCAGTGACCAACACCGTGGGGGGCAAGAGACCCAGTACTTC.

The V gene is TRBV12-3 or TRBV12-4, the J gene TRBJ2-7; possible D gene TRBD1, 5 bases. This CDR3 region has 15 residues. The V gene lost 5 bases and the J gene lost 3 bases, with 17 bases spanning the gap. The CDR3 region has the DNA TGTGCCAGCAGTGTCCAACAGGCCCCCAACTACGAGCAGTACTTC. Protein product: CASSVQQAPNYEQYF.

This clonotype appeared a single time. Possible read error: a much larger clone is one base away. The CDR3 here is CSAATRDSYEQYF. The DNA for the CDR3 is TGCAGCGCCGCGACTAGGGACTCCTACGAGCAGTACTTC. The chain employs TRBV29-1 and TRBJ2-7, with D perhaps TRBD2 (6 bases). Germline loops: CDR1 SQVTM, CDR2 ANQGSEA. There are 13 residues in the CDR3. Trimming left V 7 bases short and J 0 bases short, with 13 bases between.

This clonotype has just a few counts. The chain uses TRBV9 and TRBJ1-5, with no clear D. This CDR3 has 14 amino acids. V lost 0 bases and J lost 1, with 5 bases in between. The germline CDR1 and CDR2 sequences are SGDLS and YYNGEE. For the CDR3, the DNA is TGTGCCAGCAGCGTAGGACTGAGCAATCAGCCCCAGCATTTT. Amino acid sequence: CASSVGLSNQPQHF.

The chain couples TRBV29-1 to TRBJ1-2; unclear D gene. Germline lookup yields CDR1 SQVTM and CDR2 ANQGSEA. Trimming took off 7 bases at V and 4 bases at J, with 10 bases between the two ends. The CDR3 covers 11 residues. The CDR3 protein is CSAALLYGYTF. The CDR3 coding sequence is TGCAGCGCGGCGCTTCTCTATGGCTACACCTTC.

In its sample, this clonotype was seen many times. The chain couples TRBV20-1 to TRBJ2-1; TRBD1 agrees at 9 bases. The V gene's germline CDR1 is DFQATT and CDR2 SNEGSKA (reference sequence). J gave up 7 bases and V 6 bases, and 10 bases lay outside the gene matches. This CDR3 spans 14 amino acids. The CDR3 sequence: CSAILGQGWNEQFF. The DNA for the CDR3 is TGCAGTGCCATCCTGGGACAGGGTTGGAATGAGCAGTTCTTC.

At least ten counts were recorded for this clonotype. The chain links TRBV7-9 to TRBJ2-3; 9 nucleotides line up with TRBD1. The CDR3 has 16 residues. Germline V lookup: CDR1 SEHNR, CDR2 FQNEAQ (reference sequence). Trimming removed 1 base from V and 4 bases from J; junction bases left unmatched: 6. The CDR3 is CASSLDRQGEADTQYF. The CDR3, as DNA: TGTGCCAGCAGCTTAGATCGACAGGGGGAAGCAGATACGCAGTATTTT.

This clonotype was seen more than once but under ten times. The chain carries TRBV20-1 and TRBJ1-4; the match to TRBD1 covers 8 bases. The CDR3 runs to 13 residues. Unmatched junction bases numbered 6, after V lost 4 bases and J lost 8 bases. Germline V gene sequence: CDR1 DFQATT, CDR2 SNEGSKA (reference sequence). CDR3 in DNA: TGCAGTGCTAAAGGACAGGGTGGCGAAAAACTGTTTTTT. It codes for CSAKGQGGEKLFF.

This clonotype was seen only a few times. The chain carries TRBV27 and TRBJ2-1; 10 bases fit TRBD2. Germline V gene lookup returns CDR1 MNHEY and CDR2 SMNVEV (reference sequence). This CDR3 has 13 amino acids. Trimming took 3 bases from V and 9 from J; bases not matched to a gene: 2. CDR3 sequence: CASSFGLAAEQFF. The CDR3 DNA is TGTGCCAGCAGTTTCGGACTAGCGGCTGAGCAGTTCTTC.

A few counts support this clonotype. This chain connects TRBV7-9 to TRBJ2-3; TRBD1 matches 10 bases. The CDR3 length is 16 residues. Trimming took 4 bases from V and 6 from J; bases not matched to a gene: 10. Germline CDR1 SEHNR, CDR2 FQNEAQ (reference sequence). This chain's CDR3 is CASSYPGQGITDTQYF. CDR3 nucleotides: TGTGCCAGCAGCTACCCGGGACAGGGGATCACGGATACGCAGTATTTT.

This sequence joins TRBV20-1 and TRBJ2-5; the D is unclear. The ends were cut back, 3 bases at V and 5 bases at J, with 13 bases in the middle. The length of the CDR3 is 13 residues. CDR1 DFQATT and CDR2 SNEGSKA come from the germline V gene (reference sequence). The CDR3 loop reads CSASLSSRETQYF. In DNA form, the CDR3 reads TGCAGTGCTAGTTTGTCGTCCAGGGAGACCCAGTACTTC.